The 18 T cell receptor beta chains below come from one sample, sequenced in a study of post-analysis software for immune sequencing data. Antigens of these TCRs are unknown. Libraries were made from TCR beta cDNA, and they carried unique molecular identifiers. TCRdb re-called the PCR reads through MiXCR, storing one row per CDR3 protein. The repertoire consists of about 820,000 distinct CDR3 sequences, with about 50% occurring once and the leading ten covering 4% to 5.5%. Study-level points and caveats: When patients were compared with controls, a handful of TRBV segments were more frequent, TRBV5-6, TRBV5-1 and TRBV20-1 among them.

The sample comprised blood. Receptor source: a girl aged 10-17 years with multiple sclerosis.

This rearrangement joins TRBV7-3 to TRBJ2-2; TRBD2 matches at 7 bases. There are 14 residues in the CDR3. Trimming removed 5 bases from V and 8 bases from J; junction bases left unmatched: 8. From germline, CDR1 is SGHTA and CDR2 FQGTGA. DNA for the CDR3: TGTGCCAGCAGCCCAGCGGGGCGTCAGGGGGAGCTGTTTTTT. Protein product: CASSPAGRQGELFF.

As concerns this clonotype: The junction differs from germline at one of its ends, possibly a read error. CDR3 protein: CAGSIGTGSLSSYEQYF. In DNA form, the CDR3 reads TGCGCCGGCAGCATAGGGACAGGGAGCCTCAGCTCCTACGAGCAGTACTTC. The V call is TRBV5-1, the J call TRBJ2-7, with 9 bases matching TRBD1. The CDR3 spans 17 residues. Germline CDR1 reads SGHRS; CDR2 reads YFSETQ. Combining the CDR3 with reference TRBV5-1 and TRBJ2-7 gives the whole variable domain KAGVTQTPRYLIKTRGQQVTLSCSPISGHRSVSWYQQTPGQGLQFLFEYFSETQRNKGNFPGRFSGRQFSNSRSEMNVSTLELGDSALYLCAGSIGTGSLSSYEQYFGPGTRLTVT.

This clonotype was seen only a few times. CDR3 DNA sequence: TGCGCCAGCAGCTTGTGGGCAGGCGACTCCTACGAGCAGTACTTC. This codes for CASSLWAGDSYEQYF. The rearrangement links TRBV5-1 to TRBJ2-7; D is undetermined. The CDR3 runs 15 residues. CDR1 is SGHRS, CDR2 YFSETQ, per germline. Trimming stripped 1 base from V and 0 bases from J, with 11 bases between. The full variable domain, completed using reference TRBV5-1 and TRBJ2-7, is KAGVTQTPRYLIKTRGQQVTLSCSPISGHRSVSWYQQTPGQGLQFLFEYFSETQRNKGNFPGRFSGRQFSNSRSEMNVSTLELGDSALYLCASSLWAGDSYEQYFGPGTRLTVT.

This clonotype was detected a few times. The rearrangement joins TRBV20-1 to TRBJ2-1; possibly TRBD2 for D (6 bases). The CDR3 runs 14 residues. Trimming removed 6 bases at V and 9 bases at J, with 21 bases between. The germline V gene has CDR1 DFQATT and CDR2 SNEGSKA (reference sequence). The CDR3 sequence: CSAQGLTGNVEQFF. The CDR3 DNA sequence: TGCAGTGCCCAGGGACTTACAGGAAATGTTGAGCAGTTCTTC.

This clonotype came up once. This chain uses TRBV10-3 with TRBJ1-2, with 8 bases matching TRBD1. J lost 5 bases, V lost 7 bases, and 9 bases had no gene match. CDR3 size: 14 residues. Germline V gene sequence: CDR1 ENHRY, CDR2 SYGVKD. CDR3 DNA sequence: TGTGCCATCAATAGCCAGGGGGCGAATTATGGCTACACCTTC. Encoded protein: CAINSQGANYGYTF.

This clonotype has just a few counts. The chain combines TRBV7-3 with TRBJ2-5; D is unresolved. V lost 5 bases to trimming and J lost 0 bases, with 7 bases between them. The germline gives CDR1 SGHTA, CDR2 FQGTGA. This CDR3 has 13 residues. The DNA for the CDR3 is TGTGCCAGCAGCCGGAGTAACCAAGAGACCCAGTACTTC. Translating gives CASSRSNQETQYF.

This clonotype has just one count. The rearrangement joins TRBV12-3 or TRBV12-4 to TRBJ1-2; D possibly corresponds to TRBD1 (5 bases). The CDR3 totals 16 residues. The V end lost 7 bases, the J end lost 6 bases, and 24 bases lay between the germline ends. The CDR3 nucleotides are TGTGCCAGCACCCATGGGGGGTTGGGGCCCAATAATGGCTACACCTTC. Its translation: CASTHGGLGPNNGYTF.

The chain uses TRBV15 and TRBJ2-5; D is perhaps TRBD2 (6 bases). With the DNA end fitting TRBJ2-7 better, the J assignment may be wrong. Germline V gene sequence: CDR1 LNHNV, CDR2 YYDKDF (reference sequence). This CDR3 spans 13 amino acids. CDR3 sequence: CATRTGESYEQYF. As DNA, the CDR3 is TGTGCCACCAGGACGGGGGAAAGTTACGAGCAGTACTTC.

This clonotype was counted a few times. The chain joins TRBV29-1 to TRBJ2-1, with 15 bases matching TRBD2. The germline V gene encodes CDR1 SQVTM and CDR2 ANQGSEA. CDR3 size: 18 residues. J gave up 9 bases and V 5 bases, and 17 bases lay outside the gene matches. In nucleotides, the CDR3 is TGCAGCGTTTCAAGGGGGACTAGCGGGAGGATCGGTAGGGCTGAGCAGTTCTTC. Protein product: CSVSRGTSGRIGRAEQFF.

This chain joins TRBV12-3 or TRBV12-4 and TRBJ2-4, with a weak D call TRBD2 (7 bases). The CDR3 runs 14 residues. V was clipped by 2 bases and J by 8 bases, with 13 bases between them. The CDR3 DNA sequence: TGTGCCAGCAGTTTATCGGGGGGCGAAGACATTCAGTACTTC. Protein product: CASSLSGGEDIQYF.

The chain carries TRBV2 and TRBJ1-2; TRBD1 matches at 10 bases. CDR1 SNHLY and CDR2 FYNNEI come from the germline V gene. V lost 4 bases and J lost 5; bases outside the gene matches: 4. The CDR3 runs to 14 residues. CDR3 residues: CASSGGQGGYGYTF. CDR3 nucleotides: TGTGCCAGCAGTGGAGGACAGGGGGGGTATGGCTACACCTTC.

The chain links TRBV5-1 to TRBJ1-4, with D possibly being TRBD1 (6 bases). Looked up from germline, CDR1 is SGHRS and CDR2 is YFSETQ. V lost 3 bases and J 7 bases, leaving 19 bases between the germline ends. The CDR3 length is 16 residues. Written as DNA, the CDR3 is TGCGCCAGCAGCTGGAACCCAGGGGATGTGGGTGAAAAACTGTTTTTT. Translation gives CASSWNPGDVGEKLFF.

This chain uses TRBV6-5 with TRBJ2-5; the D gene is possibly TRBD1 (6 bases). The CDR3 extends over 18 amino acids. V shed 4 bases and J shed 0 bases, with 21 bases lying between them. Germline CDR1 and CDR2: MNHEY and SVGAGI. This CDR3 reads CASSSTIRDTKYQETQYF. The DNA for the CDR3 is TGTGCCAGCAGTTCGACAATCCGGGACACGAAGTACCAAGAGACCCAGTACTTC.

This chain links TRBV7-2 with TRBJ2-1; the D is unclear. The CDR3 sequence is 11 residues long. Germline V gene sequence: CDR1 SGHTA, CDR2 FQGNSA. The germline V and J ends were trimmed by 6 bases and 8 bases, with 8 bases remaining between them. The CDR3 nucleotides are TGTGCCAGCAGACCTGATTATGAGCAGTTCTTC. Translated: CASRPDYEQFF.

This sequence joins TRBV10-3 and TRBJ1-1, with no clear D. Trimming removed 6 bases from V and 0 bases from J, with 11 bases in between. The CDR3 contains 14 residues. The germline CDR1 and CDR2 sequences are ENHRY and SYGVKD. The CDR3 sequence: CAIRESQMNTEAFF. The CDR3 DNA reads TGTGCCATCAGAGAATCACAGATGAACACTGAAGCTTTCTTT.

There are a few counts of this clonotype. The chain has TRBV20-1 and TRBJ2-3; D ambiguous. From germline, CDR1 is DFQATT and CDR2 SNEGSKA (reference sequence). CDR3 length: 14 amino acids. Trimming took off 6 bases at V and 1 base at J, with 14 bases between the two ends. The CDR3: CSAGRQLGTDTQYF. The CDR3 DNA follows: TGCAGTGCCGGACGTCAGTTGGGCACAGATACGCAGTATTTT.

This clonotype was seen a handful of times. CDR3 sequence: CSASPVSGQASVGVGYTF. In DNA, the CDR3 is TGCAGTGCTAGCCCAGTGAGCGGACAAGCCTCCGTGGGAGTCGGCTACACCTTC. The chain recombines TRBV20-1 with TRBJ1-2, with a possible D match to TRBD1 (5 bases). The CDR3 covers 18 residues. Trimming removed 3 bases at V and 8 bases at J, with 31 bases between. Germline CDR1 reads DFQATT; CDR2 reads SNEGSKA (reference sequence).

This clonotype was seen once. One end of the junction does not line up with germline, which may come from a read error. This rearrangement joins TRBV14 to TRBJ2-7, with 10 bases fitting TRBD1. The CDR3 is 15 residues long. Germline CDR1 and CDR2: SGHDN and FVKESK. The CDR3 loop reads CASSLRDRGLYERYF. Written as DNA, the CDR3 is TGTGCCAGCAGCCTCCGGGACAGGGGACTATACGAGCGGTACTTC.